The 26 T cell receptor beta chains below come from one sample, sequenced in a study of Ad26.COV2.S vaccination and SARS-CoV-2 variants. Using immunoSEQ multiplex PCR, the repertoire was profiled, and TCRdb retains in-frame clones only, with some absent. The sample consists of 200,000 to 300,000 clones, around nine tenths of them appearing once. The treatment here: 19 received Ad26.COV2.S at low or high dose, single or two shots; a few received placebo; per-sample allocation not given. Collection of samples fell on day 63 after the first vaccine or placebo injection. The sample in question was peripheral blood, obtained in a trial of Ad26.COV2.S vaccine versus placebo. The receptors here all came from a person aged 18-65 years who received the Ad26.COV2.S COVID-19 vaccine or a placebo.

Points on this clone: Other DNA sequences within the sample encode an identical CDR3. This rearrangement joins TRBV7-2 to TRBJ2-3; TRBD2 matches 13 bases. V shed 5 bases and J 4 bases; nucleotides not matched to a gene: 6. The CDR3 loop spans 16 amino acids. Germline V gives CDR1 SGHTA, CDR2 FQGNSA. In nucleotides, the CDR3 is TGTGCCAGCAGCCTCCGACTAGCGGGGGGCCCAGATACGCAGTATTTT. Protein sequence: CASSLRLAGGPDTQYF.

The chain uses TRBV18 and TRBJ1-2; maybe TRBD1 (5 bases). Trimming left V 0 bases short and J 8 bases short, with 13 bases between. The length of the CDR3 is 14 residues. Germline CDR1 and CDR2: KGHSH and LQKENI. In DNA form, the CDR3 reads TGTGCCAGCTCACCACCTATGGGGGTTGGGGGCTACACCTTC. It encodes CASSPPMGVGGYTF.

The genes are TRBV3-1 (or the pseudogene TRBV3-2) and TRBJ1-2; the D gene is possibly TRBD1 (5 bases). The germline CDR1 and CDR2 sequences are LGHDT and YNNKEL (reference sequence). The CDR3 has 16 residues. Trimming removed 2 bases at V and 0 bases at J, with 13 bases between. CDR3 nucleotide sequence: TGTGCCAGCAGCCAATTCTCCAGGACAACTAACTATGGCTACACCTTC. It codes for CASSQFSRTTNYGYTF.

The J gene is TRBJ2-7, the V gene TRBV6-6, with 14 bases matching TRBD2. With 5 bases clipped from V and 0 bases from J, the junction kept 12 bases outside the gene matches. CDR1 is MNHNY, CDR2 SVGAGI, per germline (reference sequence). The CDR3 is 19 amino acids. Here the CDR3 reads CASSRRGTSGSGASYEQYV. As DNA, the CDR3 is TGTGCCAGCAGTCGACGAGGGACTAGCGGGAGTGGGGCCTCCTACGAGCAGTACGTC.

Written as DNA, the CDR3 is TGTGCCAGCAGCAGAATGACAGTCGAGAATTCACCCCTCCACTTT. It encodes CASSRMTVENSPLHF. This chain links TRBV5-4 with TRBJ1-6; D is possibly TRBD1 (5 bases). Germline V gene lookup returns CDR1 SGHNT and CDR2 YYREEE (reference sequence). The CDR3 has 15 amino acids. Trimming removed 4 bases from V and 7 bases from J, with 15 bases in between.

V and J are TRBV5-3 and TRBJ2-1; the D gene could be TRBD1 or TRBD2 (5 bases each). TRBV5-3 is noted as an ORF with a role that remains uncertain. The CDR3 is 16 residues long. The V gene lost 5 bases and the J gene lost 1 base, with 16 bases spanning the gap. CDR3 sequence reads: CARRRDPTRSYNEQFF. In DNA form, the CDR3 reads TGTGCCAGAAGACGGGACCCCACTAGATCCTACAATGAGCAGTTCTTC.

In DNA form, the CDR3 reads TGTGCCAGCAGCTTGAGAAGGGGGACGAACACCGGGGAGCTGTTTTTT. This encodes CASSLRRGTNTGELFF. The chain carries TRBV5-4 and TRBJ2-2; D possibly corresponds to TRBD1 (6 bases). The germline CDR1 and CDR2 sequences are SGHNT and YYREEE (reference sequence). CDR3 size: 16 residues. The ends were cut back, 1 base at V and 0 bases at J, with 10 bases in the middle. Looking up the rest from reference TRBV5-4 and TRBJ2-2 gives the full variable domain: ETGVTQSPTHLIKTRGQQVTLRCSSQSGHNTVSWYQQALGQGPQFIFQYYREEENGRGNFPPRFSGLQFPNYSSELNVNALELDDSALYLCASSLRRGTNTGELFFGEGSRLTVL.

The chain's CDR3 is CASSLPYNEQFF. In nucleotides, the CDR3 is TGTGCCAGCAGCTTACCGTACAATGAGCAGTTCTTC. The gene calls are TRBV7-9 and TRBJ2-1; D gene ambiguous. The V end lost 2 bases, the J end lost 4 bases, and 3 bases lay between the germline ends. Germline loops: CDR1 SEHNR, CDR2 FQNEAQ (reference sequence). The CDR3 spans 12 residues.

The rearrangement joins TRBV5-4 to TRBJ2-5; D is possibly TRBD2 (7 bases). This CDR3 spans 16 amino acids. Germline V gene data show CDR1 as SGHNT and CDR2 as YYREEE (reference sequence). Trimming shortened V by 0 bases and J by 2 bases, and 14 bases separated the two germline ends. The CDR3, as DNA: TGTGCCAGCAGCTTGGCCGGTGGGGGGGCTCAAGAGACCCAGTACTTC. As protein: CASSLAGGGAQETQYF. Full variable domain (missing parts from reference TRBV5-4 and TRBJ2-5): ETGVTQSPTHLIKTRGQQVTLRCSSQSGHNTVSWYQQALGQGPQFIFQYYREEENGRGNFPPRFSGLQFPNYSSELNVNALELDDSALYLCASSLAGGGAQETQYFGPGTRLLVL.

The V gene is TRBV14, the J gene TRBJ2-5; tentatively, D is TRBD2 (5 bases). Germline lookup yields CDR1 SGHDN and CDR2 FVKESK. The CDR3 consists of 14 residues. Trimming stripped 4 bases from V and 1 base from J, with 10 bases between. The CDR3 sequence: CASSLRLRQETQYF. The CDR3 DNA follows: TGTGCCAGCAGCCTCCGACTACGCCAAGAGACCCAGTACTTC.

J is TRBJ1-1 and V is TRBV7-9; perhaps TRBD1 as D (5 bases). Trimming removed 6 bases at V and 10 bases at J, with 18 bases between. The germline V gene has CDR1 SEHNR and CDR2 FQNEAQ (reference sequence). The CDR3 totals 13 residues. CDR3 nucleotide sequence: TGTGCCAGCAGTAAAGGGACTTTTACCCCAGCTTTCTTT. This gives the protein CASSKGTFTPAFF.

Only a few counts were recorded for this clone. The chain couples TRBV11-2 to TRBJ2-5; possible D gene TRBD2, 5 bases. The germline CDR1 and CDR2 sequences are SGHAT and FQNNGV. The length of the CDR3 is 13 residues. Trimming removed 2 bases from V and 4 bases from J, with 8 bases in between. The CDR3 protein is CASSLLASETQYF. The DNA of the CDR3 is TGTGCCAGCAGCTTACTAGCCTCAGAGACCCAGTACTTC.

This clone appeared a single time. V and J are TRBV12-3 or TRBV12-4 and TRBJ2-3, with TRBD1 matching over 8 bases. Trimming took 6 bases from V and 3 from J; bases not matched to a gene: 2. The CDR3 has 13 residues. In DNA, the CDR3 is TGTGCCAGCAGGGACAGGGAGACAGATACGCAGTATTTT. Protein sequence: CASRDRETDTQYF.

This chain connects TRBV7-2 to TRBJ2-7, with D uncertain. Germline-derived CDR1 and CDR2 are SGHTA and FQGNSA. The CDR3 consists of 13 residues. V gave up 1 base and J gave up 4 bases, with 8 bases separating them. This chain's CDR3 is CASSLGILYEQYF. In nucleotides, the CDR3 is TGTGCCAGCAGCTTAGGGATACTTTACGAGCAGTACTTC. Looking up the rest from reference TRBV7-2 and TRBJ2-7 gives the full variable domain: GAGVSQSPSNKVTEKGKDVELRCDPISGHTALYWYRQSLGQGLEFLIYFQGNSAPDKSGLPSDRFSAERTGGSVSTLTIQRTQQEDSAVYLCASSLGILYEQYFGPGTRLTVT.

This chain links TRBV10-3 with TRBJ1-2, with TRBD1 matching 8 bases. The CDR3 runs to 15 residues. Losses at the gene ends were 6 bases for V and 6 bases for J; bases not matched to a gene: 12. CDR1 is ENHRY, CDR2 SYGVKD, per germline. CDR3: CAIRDRVRTSDGYTF. The CDR3 nucleotides read TGTGCCATCAGGGACAGGGTACGGACATCCGATGGCTACACCTTC.

The sample holds a few counts of this clone. The chain joins TRBV7-9 to TRBJ2-7; TRBD2 is a possible D gene (6 bases). This CDR3 has 12 residues. V was clipped by 7 bases and J by 3 bases, with 10 bases between them. Germline V lookup: CDR1 SEHNR, CDR2 FQNEAQ (reference sequence). CDR3: CASMGGVYEQYF. The CDR3 nucleotides read TGTGCCAGCATGGGGGGAGTCTACGAGCAGTACTTC.

The J gene is TRBJ2-7, the V gene TRBV4-3; D assignment may be TRBD1 or TRBD2 (5 bases each). The CDR3 consists of 17 residues. Trimming took off 3 bases at V and 2 bases at J, with 20 bases between the two ends. Germline V gene sequence: CDR1 LGHNA, CDR2 YSLEER. This chain's CDR3 is CASSHTTSVGDPYEQYF. The CDR3 coding sequence is TGCGCCAGCAGCCACACCACCTCGGTTGGGGACCCCTACGAGCAGTACTTC.

The chain is built from TRBV6-5 and TRBJ1-5; no clear D. Germline V lookup: CDR1 MNHEY, CDR2 SVGAGI. Trimming removed 6 bases at V and 0 bases at J, with 12 bases between. This CDR3 has 15 residues. DNA of the CDR3: TGTGCCAGCAGCCCGAGACTACATAGCAATCAGCCCCAGCATTTT. Its protein product is CASSPRLHSNQPQHF.

The genes are TRBV14 and TRBJ2-5; D is ambiguous. The CDR3 runs 13 residues. Per germline, CDR1 SGHDN and CDR2 FVKESK. Trimming removed 1 base from V and 5 bases from J, with 8 bases in between. CDR3 residues: CASSQVGHETQYF. The CDR3 bases are TGTGCCAGCAGCCAAGTGGGCCACGAGACCCAGTACTTC.

The rearrangement joins TRBV11-2 to TRBJ1-2, with D maybe TRBD1 (5 bases). The V end lost 1 base, the J end lost 4 bases, and 10 bases lay between the germline ends. This CDR3 comprises 14 residues. Germline V gene data show CDR1 as SGHAT and CDR2 as FQNNGV. In DNA form, the CDR3 reads TGTGCCAGCAGCTTAGGGGACCGCTCCTATGGCTACACCTTC. Residues: CASSLGDRSYGYTF.

This chain connects TRBV10-3 to TRBJ2-7; the D gene could be TRBD1 or TRBD2 (5 bases each). The CDR3 totals 13 residues. CDR1 and CDR2 from the germline V gene are ENHRY and SYGVKD. Trimming stripped 10 bases from V and 4 bases from J, with 17 bases between. The CDR3 reads CATKGPANYEQYV. CDR3 coding DNA: TGTGCCACAAAGGGACCGGCGAATTACGAGCAGTACGTC.

The chain links TRBV12-3 or TRBV12-4 to TRBJ2-1; D gene unclear. The CDR3 runs 10 residues. Trimming took off 8 bases at V and 5 bases at J, with 4 bases between the two ends. CDR3 amino acids: CASRNNEQFF. The CDR3 DNA reads TGTGCCAGCCGTAACAATGAGCAGTTCTTC.

This clone showed up just once. V gene TRBV12-3 or TRBV12-4 combines with J gene TRBJ2-1; D is perhaps TRBD2 (6 bases). Trimming removed 8 bases at V and 1 base at J, with 9 bases between. The CDR3 has 13 residues. The CDR3 loop is CASAGWSYNEQFF. CDR3 DNA sequence: TGTGCCAGCGCGGGGTGGTCCTACAATGAGCAGTTCTTC.

The chain combines TRBV5-4 with TRBJ1-4, with 9 bases aligning to TRBD1. Germline CDR1 is SGHNT and CDR2 is YYREEE (reference sequence). The CDR3 length is 16 residues. Unmatched junction bases numbered 9, after V lost 4 bases and J lost 5 bases. In nucleotides, the CDR3 is TGTGCCAGCAGCCTGGGACAGGGAAGCGCCAATGAAAAACTGTTTTTT. Encoded protein: CASSLGQGSANEKLFF.

This clone was seen just once. The chain carries TRBV5-4 and TRBJ2-3; D is perhaps TRBD2 (6 bases). The V and J ends lost 4 bases and 0 bases respectively, with 15 bases between them. The germline V gene has CDR1 SGHNT and CDR2 YYREEE (reference sequence). The CDR3 is made up of 16 amino acids. DNA of the CDR3: TGTGCCAGCAGCCCAAACCCGGGACTTAGCACAGATACGCAGTATTTT. Its protein is CASSPNPGLSTDTQYF.

V usage is TRBV18 and J usage is TRBJ1-2, with D possibly being TRBD1 (5 bases). The CDR3 has 12 amino acids. The ends were cut back, 4 bases at V and 8 bases at J, with 11 bases in the middle. The germline V gene has CDR1 KGHSH and CDR2 LQKENI. This chain's CDR3 is CASSLLGDGYTF. The CDR3 nucleotides are TGTGCCAGCTCACTTCTGGGGGACGGCTACACCTTC.